These 8 T cell receptor beta chains came from one sample sequenced in a study of shared clonotypes between healthy human individuals. Sequenced by immunoSEQ multiplex PCR; TCRdb stores in-frame clones only, minus some. The sample has approximately 350,000 clones; roughly 96% are singletons. The sequenced sample was memory CD8+ T cells sorted from blood. Subset defined: CD45RO+ cells pooled with CCR7-negative TemRA cells. These receptors were taken from a man aged 25 to 40 in good health.

This clone appeared a single time. The genes are TRBV27 and TRBJ2-7, with TRBD2 as a possible D gene (6 bases). This CDR3 region has 13 residues. CDR1 and CDR2 (germline): MNHEY, SMNVEV (reference sequence). V shed 3 bases and J shed 5 bases, with 11 bases lying between them. The CDR3 reads CASSFGGTDEQYF. The CDR3 DNA is TGTGCCAGCAGTTTTGGGGGGACTGACGAGCAGTACTTC.

This clone was picked up one time. The CDR3 region has the DNA TGTGCCATCAGTGAGTCGAGGGGAGGGAACACTGAAGCTTTCTTT. Translation: CAISESRGGNTEAFF. The chain is built from TRBV10-3 and TRBJ1-1; TRBD1 is a possible D gene (5 bases). Germline CDR1 and CDR2: ENHRY and SYGVKD. The CDR3 is made up of 15 amino acids. V dropped 0 bases and J dropped 1 base, with 9 bases sitting between them.

V is TRBV9 and J is TRBJ1-2, with a weak D call TRBD1 (5 bases). The CDR3 covers 14 residues. The germline V gene has CDR1 SGDLS and CDR2 YYNGEE. V gave up 2 bases and J gave up 3 bases, with 11 bases separating them. The CDR3 DNA follows: TGTGCCAGCAGCGTCGGTCGGGGGGACTATGGCTACACCTTC. Its translation is CASSVGRGDYGYTF.

The count of this clone is one. The chain has TRBV30 and TRBJ1-4; D is ambiguous. CDR1 is GTSNPN, CDR2 SVGIG, per germline (reference sequence). With 5 bases removed from V and 4 bases from J, the gap between germline ends came to 8 bases. This CDR3 has 12 amino acids. The CDR3 protein is CAWGRGNEKLFF. The CDR3 bases are TGTGCCTGGGGCCGGGGTAATGAAAAACTGTTTTTT.

The rearrangement links TRBV30 to TRBJ1-5; D not resolved. CDR3 length equals 12 residues. The ends were cut back, 0 bases at V and 3 bases at J, with 3 bases in the middle. Germline V gene sequence: CDR1 GTSNPN, CDR2 SVGIG (reference sequence). CDR3 in DNA: TGTGCCTGGAGTGTAAACAATCAGCCCCAGCATTTT. It yields the protein CAWSVNNQPQHF.

The chain is built from TRBV28 and TRBJ1-5, with 9 bases that match TRBD1. This CDR3 has 13 residues. Germline assignment: CDR1 MDHEN and CDR2 SYDVKM. J was trimmed by 3 bases and V by 8 bases; bases with no gene match: 2. In nucleotides, the CDR3 is TGTGCCAGCCGGACAGGGGTCAATCAGCCCCAGCATTTT. Translation gives CASRTGVNQPQHF.

The chain joins TRBV5-1 to TRBJ1-1; TRBD1 is a possible D gene (6 bases). CDR1 and CDR2 (germline): SGHRS, YFSETQ. This CDR3 comprises 15 residues. V was shortened by 0 bases and J by 4 bases, with 13 bases between the two germline ends. CDR3 sequence: CASSLGGAQSTEAFF. The CDR3 coding sequence is TGCGCCAGCAGCTTGGGGGGGGCGCAGAGCACTGAAGCTTTCTTT. The full variable domain, in which reference TRBV5-1 and TRBJ1-1 provide the parts outside the CDR3, is KAGVTQTPRYLIKTRGQQVTLSCSPISGHRSVSWYQQTPGQGLQFLFEYFSETQRNKGNFPGRFSGRQFSNSRSEMNVSTLELGDSALYLCASSLGGAQSTEAFFGQGTRLTVV.

This chain joins TRBV10-3 and TRBJ2-7; D is unresolved. The germline V and J ends were trimmed by 4 bases and 2 bases, with 12 bases remaining between them. Germline lookup yields CDR1 ENHRY and CDR2 SYGVKD. The CDR3 runs 14 residues. CDR3 in DNA: TGTGCCATCAGTGTGGCCATAGGGACCTACGAGCAGTACTTC. Encoded protein: CAISVAIGTYEQYF.